This TCR beta chain was identified in a study of patients and donors after allogeneic stem cell transplantation. In TCRdb, the RT-PCR reads were re-called with MiXCR into one record per CDR3 protein. This sample has a few hundred thousand distinct CDR3 sequences, with roughly an eighth found just once. This clonotype turned up a few times. Trimming cost V 4 bases and J 1 base, with 11 bases left between them. The CDR3 sequence is 15 residues long. Per germline, CDR1 SGHRS and CDR2 YFSETQ. Specimen: blood, either unsorted or a sorted T cell fraction (not recorded which). The clonotype comes from a human donor who was either an allogeneic HSCT recipient or a stem cell or donor lymphocyte infusion donor (not recorded which). It is not recorded whose cells these are; they may come from a transplant donor. V gene TRBV5-1 combines with J gene TRBJ2-2; D possibly corresponds to TRBD2 (6 bases). Here the CDR3 reads CASSRDSLNTGELFF. The DNA for the CDR3 is TGCGCCAGCAGCCGGGACTCCCTGAACACCGGGGAGCTGTTTTTT.